This is a list of T cell receptor beta chains from one sample in a study of graft-versus-host responses after intestinal transplantation. TCRdb's copy holds only in-frame clones and misses some; the assay was immunoSEQ multiplex PCR. The sample includes under 20,000 clones, 95% of them seen just once. The input for sequencing was PBMCs, taken 23 days after intestinal transplant. The receptors originated from a human patient who received an intestinal transplant, so some T cells may come from the graft donor. The conserved cysteine and the conserved F or W are not part of the CDR3 here.

j_call	v_call	cdr3_aa
TRBJ2-7	TRBV10-3	AISEVSDRPYEQY
TRBJ1-1	TRBV11-2	ASRYRGRTEAF
TRBJ2-7	TRBV6-5	ASSTTGVGPYEQY
TRBJ2-5	TRBV18	ASSPGDQGEETQY
TRBJ2-7	TRBV4-2	ASSQEILAGYEQY
TRBJ2-1	TRBV6-1	ASSTSGGGRGEQF
TRBJ1-5	TRBV19	ASSMGAHNQPQH
TRBJ2-1	TRBV2	ASSGGLAPYNEQF
TRBJ1-1	TRBV5-5	ASSSRNTEAF
TRBJ1-5	TRBV7-9	ASSFGGPDQPQH
TRBJ2-7	TRBV20-1	SARTLYEQY
TRBJ2-1	TRBV5-4	ASSLGLPSSYNEQF
TRBJ2-7	TRBV6-5	ASSSLAGGNYEQY
TRBJ2-3	TRBV5-1	ASSQPYREFIGYPTDTQY
TRBJ1-1	TRBV2	ASSRQGVNTEAF
TRBJ1-1	TRBV27	ASSFVGGPDKAF
TRBJ2-1	TRBV19	ASSILAGGSNEQF
TRBJ2-7	TRBV19	ASSIGPGAVNEQY
TRBJ2-2	TRBV9	ASSVGTTGELF
TRBJ1-5	TRBV27	ASSWGAGHGQPQH
TRBJ2-7	TRBV10-3	AISPGQGSSYEQY
TRBJ2-2	TRBV5-1	ASSSRQGAKAPNTGELF
TRBJ1-2	TRBV28	ASSFPLEGPKYGYT
TRBJ2-1	TRBV4-1	ASSPPGVTYNEQF
TRBJ2-7	TRBV5-1	ASSLGSSYEQY
TRBJ1-3	TRBV15	ATTPQRGSGNTIY
TRBJ2-7	TRBV6-1	ASRLAGDYEQY
TRBJ2-2	TRBV7-9	ASSLGGIRYTGELF
TRBJ1-2	TRBV28	ASIRSGGNYGYT
TRBJ2-1	TRBV5-4	ASSPGLDEQF
TRBJ2-7	TRBV19	ASSLGLAGHEQY
TRBJ1-2	TRBV20-1	SAGATYGYT
TRBJ2-2	TRBV2	ASRTGTSGRGTGELF
TRBJ1-1	TRBV30	AGDSGRNTEAF
TRBJ2-7	TRBV19	ASSIILAPTYEQY
TRBJ2-2	TRBV28	ASSTPTSGRANTGELF
TRBJ2-5	TRBV7-3	ASSPRGEGVWETQY
TRBJ1-1	TRBV28	ASTDLLGNRNTEAF
TRBJ2-1	TRBV2	ASSERAGSSYNEQF
TRBJ1-2	TRBV10-3	AIWGGDGYT
TRBJ2-7	TRBV27	ASSFSGRSTYEQY